These T cell receptor beta chains were read from a single sample in a study of CD8 T cells in ankylosing spondylitis. Using its own MiXCR run on the 5' RACE reads, TCRdb lists one record per CDR3 protein. The table has over 100,000 distinct CDR3 sequences, 7% seen once. The sequenced sample was blood, either unsorted or a sorted T cell fraction (not recorded which). The receptors originated from a male donor with ankylosing spondylitis or in good health (not recorded which). Both conserved end residues are part of each CDR3. A D gene is named only where the DNA matches it firmly. Clone size appears in some rows only: once, few, many, or a class for an expanded clone.

J: TRBJ1-1; V: TRBV7-2; D: -; size: many; DNA: TGTGCCAGCAGCTTATCTAGGGCGAACACTGAAGCTTTCTTT; CDR3: CASSLSRANTEAFF
J: TRBJ2-5; V: TRBV6-5; D: TRBD2; size: many; DNA: TGTGCCACCTCACGGGGGGAAGAGACCCAGTACTTC; CDR3: CATSRGEETQYF
J: TRBJ2-1; V: TRBV7-8; D: TRBD2; size: many; DNA: TGTGCCAGCAGCTTAGGAGATCTCAAGGACAGCTTAGCGGGGGGCTCCTACAATGAGCAGTTCTTC; CDR3: CASSLGDLKDSLAGGSYNEQFF
J: TRBJ2-5; V: TRBV7-2; D: -; size: -; DNA: TGTGCCAGCAGTCAGACCGGGACGACTGGAGAGACCCAGTACTTC; CDR3: CASSQTGTTGETQYF
J: TRBJ2-3; V: TRBV12-3/TRBV12-4; D: TRBD2; size: many; DNA: TGTGCCAGCAGTTCAGGGACTACCACAGATACGCAGTATTTT; CDR3: CASSSGTTTDTQYF
J: TRBJ2-3; V: TRBV12-3/TRBV12-4; D: TRBD1; size: many; DNA: TGTGCCAGCAGCTCTACAGGGGGCGGGACAGATACGCAGTATTTT; CDR3: CASSSTGGGTDTQYF
J: TRBJ1-5; V: TRBV5-1; D: TRBD1; size: many; DNA: TGCGCCAGCAGCCCGGAAACAGGGGGCAATCAGCCCCAGCATTTT; CDR3: CASSPETGGNQPQHF
J: TRBJ2-5; V: TRBV5-1; D: -; size: many; DNA: TGCGCCAGCAGACACCGCAGGGAGAGACAAGAGACCCAGTACTTC; CDR3: CASRHRRERQETQYF
J: TRBJ1-1; V: TRBV7-9; D: -; size: many; DNA: TGTGCCAGCAGCTTAGACCAGGGAGTGAACACTGAAGCTTTCTTT; CDR3: CASSLDQGVNTEAFF
J: TRBJ1-4; V: TRBV7-9; D: -; size: many; DNA: TGTGCCAGCAGCTTCAGCTCAACTAATGAAAAACTGTTTTTT; CDR3: CASSFSSTNEKLFF
J: TRBJ2-1; V: TRBV18; D: TRBD1; size: -; DNA: TGTGCCAGCTCACCATTAGGGGGCGCCCACAATGAGCAGTTCTTC; CDR3: CASSPLGGAHNEQFF
J: TRBJ1-2; V: TRBV14; D: -; size: many; DNA: TGTGCCAGCAGCCCAAGACAAGGAGACATCTATGGCTACACCTTC; CDR3: CASSPRQGDIYGYTF
J: TRBJ1-5; V: TRBV12-3/TRBV12-4; D: -; size: many; DNA: TGTGCCAGCAGTTTATCTGCAGGGTTCCAGCCCCAGCATTTT; CDR3: CASSLSAGFQPQHF
J: TRBJ1-2; V: TRBV30; D: -; size: few; DNA: TGTGCCTGGAGTGTATCTGGGGTCCTCGGAGGGGGCTACACCTTC; CDR3: CAWSVSGVLGGGYTF
J: TRBJ2-1; V: TRBV7-9; D: TRBD2; size: many; DNA: TGTGCCAGCAGCTTCCGCGGGAGCAGGGACAATGAGCAGTTCTTC; CDR3: CASSFRGSRDNEQFF
J: TRBJ2-1; V: TRBV4-3; D: TRBD2; size: many; DNA: TGCGCCAGCAGCCAAGATTTTGCCGGGAGGGCCATTGAGCAGTTCTTC; CDR3: CASSQDFAGRAIEQFF
J: TRBJ2-7; V: TRBV28; D: TRBD1; size: many; DNA: TGTGCCAGCAGTTTAGCAGGGGGAAATGGCGGTCTGTTCGAGCAGTACTTC; CDR3: CASSLAGGNGGLFEQYF
J: TRBJ2-1; V: TRBV7-9; D: -; size: many; DNA: TGTGCCAGCAGCTTAGGTGGGAGCTGGTCCGTGGGTGAGCAGTTCTTC; CDR3: CASSLGGSWSVGEQFF
J: TRBJ2-7; V: TRBV20-1; D: -; size: many; DNA: TGCAGTGGTAACGGCGAGGAGTACGAGCAGTACTTC; CDR3: CSGNGEEYEQYF
J: TRBJ1-6; V: TRBV3-1; D: -; size: many; DNA: TGTGCCAGCAGCCAAGATGGGAATTCACCCCTCCACTTT; CDR3: CASSQDGNSPLHF
J: TRBJ2-7; V: TRBV5-1; D: -; size: many; DNA: TGCGCCAGCAGCCCGATAGACAGTCCCTACGAGCAGTACTTC; CDR3: CASSPIDSPYEQYF
J: TRBJ2-5; V: TRBV5-1; D: TRBD1; size: many; DNA: TGCGCCAGCAGCCTAGGGACAGCCCAAGAGACCCAGTACTTC; CDR3: CASSLGTAQETQYF
J: TRBJ1-4; V: TRBV7-9; D: TRBD1; size: many; DNA: TGTGCCAGCAGCTCCGGACAGGGGGAGAATGAAAAACTGTTTTTT; CDR3: CASSSGQGENEKLFF
J: TRBJ1-1; V: TRBV29-1; D: -; size: -; DNA: TGCAGCGTTGAAGAAGCCCTAGAGACAATGAACACTGAAGCTTTCTTT; CDR3: CSVEEALETMNTEAFF
J: TRBJ2-6; V: TRBV18; D: -; size: -; DNA: TGTGCCAGCTCACCACCGAGAGTTGATCGCTCTGGGGCCAACGTCCTGACTTTC; CDR3: CASSPPRVDRSGANVLTF
J: TRBJ2-4; V: TRBV7-3; D: -; size: many; DNA: TGTGCCAGCAGCTTGCCCGGGACAAACATTCAGTACTTC; CDR3: CASSLPGTNIQYF
J: TRBJ2-2; V: TRBV3-1; D: -; size: many; DNA: TGTGCCAGCAGCCATCGGCGGCTCACCGGGGAGCTGTTTTTT; CDR3: CASSHRRLTGELFF
J: TRBJ2-2; V: TRBV20-1; D: -; size: many; DNA: TGCAGTGCTAGAGGAGGGCTACCCAACACCGGGGAGCTGTTTTTT; CDR3: CSARGGLPNTGELFF
J: TRBJ1-1; V: TRBV4-1; D: -; size: -; DNA: TGCGCCAGCAGCCACGATCCAGGGAGTGGGGACACTGAAGCTTTCTTT; CDR3: CASSHDPGSGDTEAFF
J: TRBJ2-2; V: TRBV5-1; D: -; size: many; DNA: TGCGCCAGCAGCTTGGACAGGTTAGGGAACACCGGGGAGCTGTTTTTT; CDR3: CASSLDRLGNTGELFF
J: TRBJ2-5; V: TRBV5-6; D: TRBD1; size: many; DNA: TGTGCCAGCAGCTTGCAACGGGACAGAAGCCAAGAGACCCAGTACTTC; CDR3: CASSLQRDRSQETQYF
J: TRBJ1-2; V: TRBV10-3; D: -; size: many; DNA: TGTGCCATCAGTGAGCAAGAGGGAAGGAATGGCTACACCTTC; CDR3: CAISEQEGRNGYTF
J: TRBJ2-7; V: TRBV5-1; D: -; size: many; DNA: TGCGCCAGCAGCTTGGATATACAGATCTCCTACGAGCAGTACTTC; CDR3: CASSLDIQISYEQYF
J: TRBJ2-1; V: TRBV18; D: -; size: many; DNA: TGTGCCAGCTCACCAATTGATGAGCAGTTCTTC; CDR3: CASSPIDEQFF
J: TRBJ1-1; V: TRBV7-9; D: -; size: few; DNA: TGTGCCAGCAGCAGTCTCGGACAGTATGAAGCTTTCTTT; CDR3: CASSSLGQYEAFF